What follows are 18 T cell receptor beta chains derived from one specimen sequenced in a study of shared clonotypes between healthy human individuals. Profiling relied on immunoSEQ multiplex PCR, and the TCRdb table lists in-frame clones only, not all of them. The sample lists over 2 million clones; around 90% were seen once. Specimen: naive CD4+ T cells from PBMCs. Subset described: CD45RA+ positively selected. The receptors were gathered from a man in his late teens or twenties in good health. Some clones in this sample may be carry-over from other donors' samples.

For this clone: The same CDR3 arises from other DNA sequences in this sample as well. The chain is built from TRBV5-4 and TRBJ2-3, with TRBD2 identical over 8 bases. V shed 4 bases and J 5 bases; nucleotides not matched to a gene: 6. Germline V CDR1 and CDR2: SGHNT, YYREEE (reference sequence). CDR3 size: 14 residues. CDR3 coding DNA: TGTGCCAGCAGCCCCGGTCTAGCGGGAGATACGCAGTATTTT. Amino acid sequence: CASSPGLAGDTQYF.

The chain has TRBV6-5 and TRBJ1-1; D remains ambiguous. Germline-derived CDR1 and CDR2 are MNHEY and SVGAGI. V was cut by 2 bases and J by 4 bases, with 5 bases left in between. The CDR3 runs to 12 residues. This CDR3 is CASSYLGTEAFF. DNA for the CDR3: TGTGCCAGCAGTTACCTGGGCACTGAAGCTTTCTTT.

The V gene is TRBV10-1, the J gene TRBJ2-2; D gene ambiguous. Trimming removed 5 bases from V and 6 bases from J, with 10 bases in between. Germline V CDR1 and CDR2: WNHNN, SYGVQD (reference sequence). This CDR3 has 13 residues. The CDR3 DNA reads TGCGCCAGCAGTTTTCGTAGTGCCGGGGAGCTGTTTTTT. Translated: CASSFRSAGELFF.

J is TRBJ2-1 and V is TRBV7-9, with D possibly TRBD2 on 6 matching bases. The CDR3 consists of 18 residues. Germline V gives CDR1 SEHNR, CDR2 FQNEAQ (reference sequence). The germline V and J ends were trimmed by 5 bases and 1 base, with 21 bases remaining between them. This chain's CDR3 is CASSKRGARERSYNEQFF. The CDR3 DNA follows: TGTGCCAGCAGCAAGAGGGGAGCGCGGGAAAGGTCCTACAATGAGCAGTTCTTC. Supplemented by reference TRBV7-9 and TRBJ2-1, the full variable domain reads DTGVSQNPRHKITKRGQNVTFRCDPISEHNRLYWYRQTLGQGPEFLTYFQNEAQLEKSRLLSDRFSAERPKGSFSTLEIQRTEQGDSAMYLCASSKRGARERSYNEQFFGPGTRLTVL.

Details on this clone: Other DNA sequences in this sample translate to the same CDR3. CDR3 in amino acids: CASSLSGYEQFF. CDR3 nucleotide sequence: TGCGCCAGCAGCTTGTCAGGGTATGAGCAGTTCTTC. The chain has TRBV5-1 and TRBJ2-1, with a weak D call TRBD1 (5 bases). Germline V gene lookup returns CDR1 SGHRS and CDR2 YFSETQ. V lost 1 base to trimming and J lost 8 bases, with 7 bases between them. There are 12 residues in the CDR3.

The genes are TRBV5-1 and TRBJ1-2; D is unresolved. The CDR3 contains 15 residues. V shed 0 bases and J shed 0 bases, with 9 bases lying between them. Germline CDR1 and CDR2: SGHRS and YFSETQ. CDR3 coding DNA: TGCGCCAGCAGCTTGGTGGCAGCAGCTAACTATGGCTACACCTTC. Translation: CASSLVAAANYGYTF.

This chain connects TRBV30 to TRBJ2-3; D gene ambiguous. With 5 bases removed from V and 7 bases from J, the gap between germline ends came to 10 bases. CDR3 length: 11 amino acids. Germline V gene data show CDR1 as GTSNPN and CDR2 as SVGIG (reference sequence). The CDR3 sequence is CAWSASYTQYF. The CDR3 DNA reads TGTGCCTGGTCCGCCAGTTATACGCAGTATTTT.

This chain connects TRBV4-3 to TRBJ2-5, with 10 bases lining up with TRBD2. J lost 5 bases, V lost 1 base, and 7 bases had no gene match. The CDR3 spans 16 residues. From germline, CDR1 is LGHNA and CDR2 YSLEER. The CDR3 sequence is CASSQVLAGDGETQYF. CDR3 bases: TGCGCCAGCAGCCAAGTGCTAGCGGGAGACGGTGAGACCCAGTACTTC.

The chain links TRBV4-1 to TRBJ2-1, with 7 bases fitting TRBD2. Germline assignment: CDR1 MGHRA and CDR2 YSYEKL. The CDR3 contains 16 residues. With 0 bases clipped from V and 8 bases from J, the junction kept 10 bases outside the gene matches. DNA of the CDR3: TGCGCCAGCAGCCAAGATCCCAGCGGGATAGGTTATGAGCAGTTCTTC. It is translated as CASSQDPSGIGYEQFF.

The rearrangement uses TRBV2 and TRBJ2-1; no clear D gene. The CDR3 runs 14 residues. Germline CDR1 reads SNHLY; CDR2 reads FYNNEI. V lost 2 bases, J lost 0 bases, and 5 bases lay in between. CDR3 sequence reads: CASSESSSYNEQFF. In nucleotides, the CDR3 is TGTGCCAGCAGTGAAAGTAGCTCCTACAATGAGCAGTTCTTC.

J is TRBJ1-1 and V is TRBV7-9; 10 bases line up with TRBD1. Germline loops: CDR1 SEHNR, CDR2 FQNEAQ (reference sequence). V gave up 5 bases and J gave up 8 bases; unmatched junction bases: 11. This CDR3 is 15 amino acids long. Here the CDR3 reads CASSPEYDRGREAFF. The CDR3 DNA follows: TGTGCCAGCAGCCCAGAATACGACAGGGGGCGAGAAGCTTTCTTT.

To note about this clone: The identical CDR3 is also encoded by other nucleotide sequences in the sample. The CDR3 is CASSLAGTAYEQYF. CDR3 in DNA: TGTGCCAGCAGCTTAGCCGGGACAGCCTACGAGCAGTACTTC. This chain uses TRBV7-6 with TRBJ2-7; 7 bases map to TRBD1. Germline assignment: CDR1 SGHVS and CDR2 FNYEAQ. CDR3 size: 14 residues. V lost 0 bases to trimming and J lost 2 bases; unmatched junction nucleotides: 1. Variable domain in full (rest from reference TRBV7-6 and TRBJ2-7): GAGVSQSPRYKVTKRGQDVALRCDPISGHVSLYWYRQALGQGPEFLTYFNYEAQQDKSGLPNDRFSAERPEGSISTLTIQRTEQRDSAMYRCASSLAGTAYEQYFGPGTRLTVT.

The CDR3 spells CASRVLSEQYF. For the CDR3, the DNA is TGTGCCAGCAGGGTTTTGTCAGAGCAGTACTTC. The gene calls are TRBV6-1 and TRBJ2-7, with D unclear. Germline V gene sequence: CDR1 MNHNS, CDR2 SASEGT. The CDR3 is made up of 11 amino acids. With 6 bases removed from V and 7 bases from J, the gap between germline ends came to 10 bases.

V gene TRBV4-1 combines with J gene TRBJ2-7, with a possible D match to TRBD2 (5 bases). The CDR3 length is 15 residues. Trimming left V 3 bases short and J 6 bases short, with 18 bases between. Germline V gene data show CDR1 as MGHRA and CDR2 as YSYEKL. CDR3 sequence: CASSQVGRGSSEQYF. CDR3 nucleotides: TGCGCCAGCAGCCAGGTAGGTCGAGGGTCGAGCGAGCAGTACTTC.

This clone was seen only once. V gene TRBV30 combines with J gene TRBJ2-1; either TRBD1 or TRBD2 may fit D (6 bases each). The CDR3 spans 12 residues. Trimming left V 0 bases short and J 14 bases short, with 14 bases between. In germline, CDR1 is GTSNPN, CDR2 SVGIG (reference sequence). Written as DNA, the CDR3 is TGTGCCTGGAGTGTACGGGGGCGGGTGGAGTTCTTC. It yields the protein CAWSVRGRVEFF.

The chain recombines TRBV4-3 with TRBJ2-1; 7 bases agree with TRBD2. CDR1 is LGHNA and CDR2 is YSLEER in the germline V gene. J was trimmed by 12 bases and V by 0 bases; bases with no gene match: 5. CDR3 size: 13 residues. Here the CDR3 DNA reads TGCGCCAGCAGCCAAGACCGACTAGCTGGGCAGTTCTTC. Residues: CASSQDRLAGQFF.

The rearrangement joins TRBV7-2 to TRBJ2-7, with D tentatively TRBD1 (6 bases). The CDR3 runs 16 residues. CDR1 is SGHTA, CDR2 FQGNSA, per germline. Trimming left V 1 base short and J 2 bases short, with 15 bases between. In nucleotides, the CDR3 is TGTGCCAGCAGCTTAGGGGGGTTGGGGGCCGCCTACGAGCAGTACTTC. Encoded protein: CASSLGGLGAAYEQYF.

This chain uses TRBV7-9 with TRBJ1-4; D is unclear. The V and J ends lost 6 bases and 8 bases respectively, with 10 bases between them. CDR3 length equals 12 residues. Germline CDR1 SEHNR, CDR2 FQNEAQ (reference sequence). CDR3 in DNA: TGTGCCAGCAGTCCAGACTACGAAAAACTGTTTTTT. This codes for CASSPDYEKLFF.